This TCR beta chain was documented in a study of control samples from healthy donors and cancer patients. Trimming took 1 base from V and 5 from J; bases not matched to a gene: 8. CDR1 is SGHRS and CDR2 is YFSETQ in the germline V gene. This CDR3 spans 17 amino acids. Only in-frame clones appear in the TCRdb table, and some are missing; sequencing was by immunoSEQ multiplex PCR. The sample consists of tens of thousands of clones, 79% of them appearing once. The sequence came from a man between 60 and 70 years old with head and neck cancer. The chain joins TRBV5-1 to TRBJ2-3; 12 nucleotides match TRBD2. Sequencing input: PBMCs. CDR3: CASSLSLAGGPGDTQYF. CDR3 nucleotides: TGCGCCAGCAGCTTGTCGCTAGCGGGAGGGCCAGGAGATACGCAGTATTTT.